This T cell receptor (beta chain) is from a study of blood T cell repertoires in COVID-19. Study overall: Specimens from acute and convalescent COVID-19 originated in the United States, Italy and Spain. Nucleic acid was either cDNA or gDNA, and it came from T cells, B-cell-depleted T cells, or PBMCs.

The CDR3 extends over 13 amino acids. Trimming removed 8 bases from V and 7 bases from J, with 17 bases in between. Per germline, CDR1 LNHDA and CDR2 SQIVND (reference sequence). Original processing methods: Amplification from reference gene primers served as the basis for estimated nucleated cell counts. Here immunoSEQ multiplex PCR was the method, and the copy in TCRdb shows in-frame clones only, minus some. V, J and clone size are taken as reported in that table, and D and trimming were inferred from the DNA itself. The sample has approximately 190,000 clones; roughly 82% are singletons. Sample: peripheral blood. The chain uses TRBV19 and TRBJ1-2; D uncertain. This clonotype was sampled from a woman aged 30 to 39 with acute or convalescent COVID-19. The CDR3 is CASLAEKASGYTF. The CDR3 DNA is TGTGCCAGTCTAGCCGAGAAGGCATCTGGCTACACCTTC.